The entry that follows covers one TCR beta chain sequence. Its antigen is not known. This sample is part of a study of a mutant IDH1 vaccine in newly diagnosed glioma. Study summary: The treated group averaged about 41 years old and was roughly 60% male, around 38% female. The therapy given earlier, which was standard therapy, consisted of radiotherapy, temozolomide, or both, and most of the patients received both.

Study outcomes and limitations: A vaccine-induced immune response developed in approximately 94% of the patients.

As for time point: baseline, week 1 (first vaccination visit). Treatment: pre-vaccination baseline after standard-of-care therapy. Newly diagnosed WHO grade 3 or 4 IDH1-mutant, ATRX-lost astrocytomas were identified in the donors. The CDR3 totals 19 residues. Germline V CDR1 and CDR2: SGDLS, YYNGEE. Trimming at V came to 0 bases and at J to 2 bases, leaving 14 bases not matched to a gene. TCRdb keeps only in-frame clones here, not all; method: immunoSEQ multiplex PCR. In the table there are tens of thousands of clones, roughly nine tenths of which are singletons. The receptor's source is a young man with glioma. The chain has TRBV9 and TRBJ2-3, with 8 nucleotides matching TRBD2. Specimen: PBMCs, collected from a glioma patient treated with radiotherapy, temozolomide or both. The CDR3 region has the DNA TGTGCCAGCAGCGTAGGGACCCTAGCGGGCCGCCGATACACAGATACGCAGTATTTT. It encodes CASSVGTLAGRRYTDTQYF.